This T cell receptor beta chain emerged from a study of blood T cell repertoires in COVID-19. Study overall: The analysed material was cDNA or gDNA that came from T cells, B-cell-depleted T cells, or PBMCs.

Trimming removed 3 bases from V and 0 bases from J, with 12 bases in between. Germline CDR1 is SGHNT and CDR2 is YYREEE (reference sequence). This CDR3 region has 15 residues. Sequenced by immunoSEQ multiplex PCR; TCRdb stores in-frame clones only, minus some. The sample lists more than 55,000 clones; 75% to 90% were seen once. This receptor was identified in a human donor with active COVID-19. The donor label of this sample is uncertain. The sequenced material came from peripheral blood. The rearrangement uses TRBV5-4 and TRBJ2-5; D ambiguous. The CDR3 here is CASSSSLTYQETQYF. The CDR3 DNA follows: TGTGCCAGCAGCTCCTCCCTAACGTACCAAGAGACCCAGTACTTC.